A selection of T cell receptor beta chains follows, all from one sample in a study of T cell responses to AZD1222 COVID-19 vaccine. The assay was immunoSEQ multiplex PCR, and TCRdb's table has in-frame clones only and misses some. The sample shows about 140,000 clones, approximately 89% of them seen only once. The material sequenced was peripheral blood, taken on day 0 of AZD1222 vaccination. These receptors all come from an adult in good health. The CDR3 runs from the conserved cysteine through the conserved F or W. Each record gives: V gene, D gene, clone size, J gene, CDR3 DNA, CDR3 protein. A D gene is named only where the DNA matches it firmly. A row's size may be missing; if present it is once, few, many or a size class.

>TRBV5-4|TRBD1|NA|TRBJ1-2
TGTGCCAGCAGCTTACAGGGGTTTAGGGGTGGCTACACCTTC
CASSLQGFRGGYTF
>TRBV19|NA|NA|TRBJ1-2
TGTGCCAGTAGTATGCGGAGCTATGGCTACACCTTC
CASSMRSYGYTF
>TRBV5-1|TRBD2|NA|TRBJ2-7
TGCGCCAGCTCTGGGCTAGCGGGGGCCAACTACGAGCAGTACTTC
CASSGLAGANYEQYF
>TRBV28|TRBD2|NA|TRBJ2-1
TGTGCCAGCAGTCCTCTCAGCGGGAGTCTGAATGAGCAGTTCTTC
CASSPLSGSLNEQFF
>TRBV7-9|NA|NA|TRBJ2-7
TGTGCCAGCAGCGTCGGAGGGGGAAACGGCGAGCAGTACTTC
CASSVGGGNGEQYF
>TRBV7-9|NA|NA|TRBJ2-1
TGTGCCAGCAGCCTCCCAGGGAACGGTGAGCAGTTCTTC
CASSLPGNGEQFF
>TRBV4-1|TRBD1|NA|TRBJ1-2
TGCGCCAGCAGCCAAGAAGGGACAGGGGTTGGCTATGGCTACACCTTC
CASSQEGTGVGYGYTF
>TRBV11-3|NA|NA|TRBJ2-3
TGTGCCAGCAGCTTATCGAGGGGGGCTAGCACAGATACGCAGTATTTT
CASSLSRGASTDTQYF
>TRBV24-1|TRBD1|once|TRBJ1-5
TGTGCCACCAGTGAACGGACAGGGTATTTT
CATSERTGYF
>TRBV3-1/TRBV3-2|NA|NA|TRBJ1-2
TGTGCCAGCAGTCTCGCTTACGGGGGCTACACCTTC
CASSLAYGGYTF
>TRBV10-3|NA|NA|TRBJ2-3
TGTGCCATCAGTGCTCAACAGGGTTCTAGCGAGACAGATACGCAGTATTTT
CAISAQQGSSETDTQYF
>TRBV6-1|NA|NA|TRBJ1-2
TGTGCCAGCAGTGAAAGTTATGGCTACACCTTC
CASSESYGYTF
>TRBV9|NA|NA|TRBJ2-3
TGTGCCAGCAGCGTAGAGAGCGGGTCCACAGATACGCAGTATTTT
CASSVESGSTDTQYF
>TRBV28|TRBD2|once|TRBJ2-1
TGTGCCAGCAGTGCGGCGCTAGCGGGTCTCAATGAGCAGTTCTTC
CASSAALAGLNEQFF
>TRBV27|NA|NA|TRBJ1-2
TGTGCCAGCAGTTTAGAAGGCAGGATTTTCCCTGGGGATGGCTACACCTTC
CASSLEGRIFPGDGYTF
>TRBV5-1|NA|NA|TRBJ1-1
TGCGCCAGCAGCTTGGACAGGGTCACTGAAGCTTTCTTT
CASSLDRVTEAFF
>TRBV5-4|NA|NA|TRBJ2-1
TGTGCCAGCACCCCGGAGGGGCGGGATCGGAATGAGCAGTTCTTC
CASTPEGRDRNEQFF
>TRBV6-5|TRBD1|once|TRBJ1-2
TGTGCCAGCAGACATACCGGGACAGGGTATGGCTACACCTTC
CASRHTGTGYGYTF
>TRBV3-1/TRBV3-2|NA|few|TRBJ1-1
TGTGCCAGCAGGTACGGGGTCGGGAGTGAAGCTTTCTTT
CASRYGVGSEAFF
>TRBV7-9|TRBD1|NA|TRBJ2-5
TGTGCCAGCAGCTTAGCGCTGGGGACAGGGGTAGTGGAGACCCAGTACTTC
CASSLALGTGVVETQYF
>TRBV5-1|NA|NA|TRBJ1-4
TGCGCCAGCAGCTTTCGGGGATCTAATGAAAAACTGTTTTTT
CASSFRGSNEKLFF
>TRBV6-5|NA|NA|TRBJ1-1
TGTGCCAGCACCTTTTCGGGCGGGCTTGGCACTGAAGCTTTCTTT
CASTFSGGLGTEAFF
>TRBV9|NA|NA|TRBJ2-2
TGTGCCAGCCGGACGGGGACACCTAACACCGGGGAGCTGTTTTTT
CASRTGTPNTGELFF
>TRBV6-2/TRBV6-3|TRBD1|NA|TRBJ2-7
TGTGCCAGCAGCTCCCCCAGGGGGTTCGACGAGCAGTACTTC
CASSSPRGFDEQYF
>TRBV18|TRBD1|NA|TRBJ1-1
TGTGCCAGCTCTCGAGAGACAGGGGGGGGATACACTGAAGCTTTCTTT
CASSRETGGGYTEAFF
>TRBV18|NA|NA|TRBJ1-4
TGTGCCAGCTCGGGGACTCCTAATGAAAAACTGTTTTTT
CASSGTPNEKLFF
>TRBV6-1|NA|NA|TRBJ1-2
TGTGCCAGCAGTGAAACCGGGACCTATGGCTACACCTTC
CASSETGTYGYTF
>TRBV14|NA|NA|TRBJ1-4
TGTGCCAGCAGCCAAATGGTGGGCTGGTATGAAAAACTGTTTTTT
CASSQMVGWYEKLFF
>TRBV6-1|NA|NA|TRBJ2-3
TGTGCCAGCAGTGAAGGTGGGAGCACAGATACGCAGTATTTT
CASSEGGSTDTQYF
>TRBV3-1/TRBV3-2|TRBD2|NA|TRBJ2-1
TGTGCCAGCAGCCAAGCGGGGGGGGCGTTCTTC
CASSQAGGAFF
>TRBV3-1/TRBV3-2|TRBD2|NA|TRBJ2-3
TGTGCCAGCAGCCTTCGGACTAGAACTTTGGATACGCAGTATTTT
CASSLRTRTLDTQYF
>TRBV19|NA|NA|TRBJ1-5
TGTGCCAGTAGTATAGTCGGGACCCCCCGATGGCCCCAGCATTTT
CASSIVGTPRWPQHF
>TRBV10-1|NA|NA|TRBJ2-2
TGCGCCAGCAGTGGCGGAGGGACCACCGGGTCCGGGGAGCTGTTTTTT
CASSGGGTTGSGELFF
>TRBV12-5|NA|NA|TRBJ2-7
TGTGCTAGTGGTTTGCAGAGCTCCTACGAGCAGTACTTC
CASGLQSSYEQYF